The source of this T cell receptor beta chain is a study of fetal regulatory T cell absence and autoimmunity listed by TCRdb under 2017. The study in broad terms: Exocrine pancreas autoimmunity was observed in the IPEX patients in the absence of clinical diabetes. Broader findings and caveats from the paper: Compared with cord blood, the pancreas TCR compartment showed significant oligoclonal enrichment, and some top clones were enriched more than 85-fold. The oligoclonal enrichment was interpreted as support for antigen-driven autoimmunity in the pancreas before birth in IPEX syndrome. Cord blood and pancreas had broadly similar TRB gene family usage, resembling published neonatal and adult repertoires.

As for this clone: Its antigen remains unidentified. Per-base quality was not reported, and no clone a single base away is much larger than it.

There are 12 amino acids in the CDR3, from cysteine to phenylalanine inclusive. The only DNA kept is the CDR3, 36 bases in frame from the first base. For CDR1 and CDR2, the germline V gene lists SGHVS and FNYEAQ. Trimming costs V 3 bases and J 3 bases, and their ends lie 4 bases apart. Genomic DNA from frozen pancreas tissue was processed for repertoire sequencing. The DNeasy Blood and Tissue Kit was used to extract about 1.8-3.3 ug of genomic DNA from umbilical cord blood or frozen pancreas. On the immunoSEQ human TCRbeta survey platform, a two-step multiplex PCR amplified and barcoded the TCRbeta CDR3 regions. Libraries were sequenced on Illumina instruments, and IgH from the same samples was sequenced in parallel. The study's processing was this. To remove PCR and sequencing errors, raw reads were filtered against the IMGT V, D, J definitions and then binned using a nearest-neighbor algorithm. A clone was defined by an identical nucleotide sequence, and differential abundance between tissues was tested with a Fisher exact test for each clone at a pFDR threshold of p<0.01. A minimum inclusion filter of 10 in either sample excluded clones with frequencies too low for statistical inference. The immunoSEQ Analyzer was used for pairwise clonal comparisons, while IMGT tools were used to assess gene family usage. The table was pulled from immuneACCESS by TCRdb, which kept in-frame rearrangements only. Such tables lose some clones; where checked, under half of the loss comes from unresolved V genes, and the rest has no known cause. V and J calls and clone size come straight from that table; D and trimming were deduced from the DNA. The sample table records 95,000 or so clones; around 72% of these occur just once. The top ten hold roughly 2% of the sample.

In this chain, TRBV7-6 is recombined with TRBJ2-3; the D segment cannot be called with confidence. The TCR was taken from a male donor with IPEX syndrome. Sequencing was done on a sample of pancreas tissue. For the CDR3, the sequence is CASSLGTDTQYF. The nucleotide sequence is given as TGTGCCAGCAGCTTGGGGACAGATACGCAGTATTTT.